This T cell receptor (beta chain) is from a study of blood T cell repertoires in COVID-19. Study context: Samples taken during acute and convalescent COVID-19 were collected in the United States, Italy and Spain.

This clone was observed a single time. Produced via immunoSEQ multiplex PCR; TCRdb's table is partial and in-frame only. The table has some 390,000 clones, more than 75% seen once; the top ten hold about 2.3%. Trimming shortened V by 0 bases and J by 5 bases, and 11 bases separated the two germline ends. The CDR3 covers 14 residues. Germline CDR1 is SGDLS and CDR2 is YYNGEE. Seattle enrolled patients during active infection and tracked them longitudinally. Sample: peripheral blood. The receptor comes from a woman aged 55 to 70 with COVID-19, enrolled during active disease. This chain connects TRBV9 to TRBJ1-2; D is unresolved. For the CDR3, the DNA is TGTGCCAGCAGCGTAGTTCCACGGAGATATGGCTACACCTTC. Residues: CASSVVPRRYGYTF.